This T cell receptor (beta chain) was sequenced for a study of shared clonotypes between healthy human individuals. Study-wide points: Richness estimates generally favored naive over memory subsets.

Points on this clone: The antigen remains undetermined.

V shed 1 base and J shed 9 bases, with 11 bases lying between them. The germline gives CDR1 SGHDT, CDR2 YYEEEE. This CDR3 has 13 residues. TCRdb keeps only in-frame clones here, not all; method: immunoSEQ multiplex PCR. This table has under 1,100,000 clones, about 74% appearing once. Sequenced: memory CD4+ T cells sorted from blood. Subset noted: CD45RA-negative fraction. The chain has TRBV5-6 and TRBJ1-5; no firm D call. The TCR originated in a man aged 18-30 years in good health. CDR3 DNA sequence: TGTGCCAGCAGCTTGTGGCGAGAAGGGCCCCAGCATTTT. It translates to CASSLWREGPQHF.